This TCR beta chain emerged from a study of blood T cell repertoires in COVID-19. Study context: Samples taken during acute and convalescent COVID-19 were collected in the United States, Italy and Spain. T cells, B-cell-depleted T cells, or PBMCs supplied cDNA or gDNA.

V was shortened by 0 bases and J by 0 bases, with 33 bases between the two germline ends. The CDR3 has 24 amino acids. CDR1 and CDR2 (germline): MNHGY, SAAAGT. As processed by the authors: From reference gene primer amplification, estimates of nucleated cell counts were derived. Assay: immunoSEQ multiplex PCR; the TCRdb copy retains only in-frame clones and omits some. From that table come the V and J calls and clone size; the DNA was used to work out D and trimming. There are some 350,000 clones in the sample; 65% to 85% occur only once, and 2.5% to 3% lies in the top ten. The TCR originated in a man under 40 with active or convalescent COVID-19. The chain has TRBV6-8 and TRBJ1-5; possible D gene TRBD1, 6 bases. Sequences were obtained from peripheral blood. As DNA, the CDR3 is TGTGCCAGCAGTTACTCATTTTTCGTACAGGTTGAAGGGAGGGGGGACTATAGCAATCAGCCCCAGCATTTT. Protein product: CASSYSFFVQVEGRGDYSNQPQHF.